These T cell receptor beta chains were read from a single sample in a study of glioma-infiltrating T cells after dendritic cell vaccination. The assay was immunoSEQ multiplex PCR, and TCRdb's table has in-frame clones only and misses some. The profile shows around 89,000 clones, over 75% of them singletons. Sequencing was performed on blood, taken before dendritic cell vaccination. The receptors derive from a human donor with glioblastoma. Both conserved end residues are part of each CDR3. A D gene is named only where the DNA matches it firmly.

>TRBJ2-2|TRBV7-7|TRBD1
CASSLREDRAVTGELFF
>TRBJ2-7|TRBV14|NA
CASSQDPGLAYTQSYSEQYF
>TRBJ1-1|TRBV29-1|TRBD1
CSLLLGQGGGNTEAFF
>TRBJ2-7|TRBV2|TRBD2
CASSVTSGLPYEQYF
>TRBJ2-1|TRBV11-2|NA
CASSLDGPSEQFF
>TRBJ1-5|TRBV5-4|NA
CASSLDGGYQPQHF
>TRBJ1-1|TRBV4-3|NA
CASSQEVRGITEAFF
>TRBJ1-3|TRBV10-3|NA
CAISERGRKSGNTIYF
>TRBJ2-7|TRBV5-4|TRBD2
CASSPPGLGDYEQYF
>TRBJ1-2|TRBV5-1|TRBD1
CASSVRGQGRYGYTF
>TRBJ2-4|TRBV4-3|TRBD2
CASSQDFGRGIQYF
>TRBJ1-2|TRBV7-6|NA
CAVQGGGGYGYTF
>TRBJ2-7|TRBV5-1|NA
CASSFRTGVVEQYF
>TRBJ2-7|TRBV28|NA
CATKRTGTYEQYF
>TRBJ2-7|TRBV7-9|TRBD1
CASSLGTGGYYEQYF
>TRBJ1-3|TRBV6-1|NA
CASSGQAYLSGNTIYF
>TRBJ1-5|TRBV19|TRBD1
CATQPGTGFNQPQHF
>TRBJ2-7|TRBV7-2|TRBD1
CASSRRSTGSYEQYF
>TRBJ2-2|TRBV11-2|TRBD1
CASSLGQGATGELFF
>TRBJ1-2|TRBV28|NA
CASRRDRGWYGYTF
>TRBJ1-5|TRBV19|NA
CASSGTGPNQPQHF
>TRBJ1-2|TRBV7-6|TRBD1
CASTNAGQGDGYTF
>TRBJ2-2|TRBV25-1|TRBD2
CASSLVLAGEAGELFF
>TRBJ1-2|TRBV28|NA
CASTSENYGYTF
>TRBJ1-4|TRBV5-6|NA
CASVLKGTTNEKLFF
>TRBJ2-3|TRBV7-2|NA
CASSLREPSTDTQYF
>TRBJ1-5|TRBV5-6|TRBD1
CASRSQGALGQPQHF
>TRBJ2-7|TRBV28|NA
CASDEDSGEQYF
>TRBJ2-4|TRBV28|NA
CASSFGRGVTKNIQYF